The T cell receptor (beta chain) described here comes from a study of vaccination effects on CD4 cells after COVID-19. At the level of the study: Expansion with viral peptide pools was applied to antigen-specific CD4+ T cells by the ViraFEST assay prior to sequencing. Every well got a few million PBMC, which were grown with about 9.6 IU/ml IL-2 and around 10 ug/ml peptides. The participants, recipients of two vaccine doses, got either BNT162b2 or mRNA-1273.

Assay used: immunoSEQ multiplex PCR; TCRdb lists only in-frame clones, some missing. The sample holds some 50,000 clones; approximately 61% are singletons and the top ten take 4.5% to 7%. Culturing for nine to ten days preceded CD4+ T cell isolation. The study found no prior SARS-CoV-2 infection in the vaccine recipients, who tested negative for nucleocapsid antibodies. Regarding this clone: The antigen is undetermined.

The germline V gene has CDR1 LGHNA and CDR2 YNFKEQ. The V and J ends lost 0 bases and 5 bases respectively, with 10 bases between them. The CDR3 extends over 15 amino acids. This clonotype was obtained from a human donor who received a COVID-19 vaccine. Sequenced here: CD4+ T cells from PBMCs cultured without peptide, sampled before COVID-19 vaccination. The gene calls are TRBV4-2 and TRBJ1-4, with D hard to call. The CDR3 coding sequence is TGTGCCAGCAGCCAAGAAGCTCGCCCAAATGAAAAACTGTTTTTT. It yields the protein CASSQEARPNEKLFF.